The clone carrying this T cell receptor beta chain was detected ten times or more. This entry is derived from a study of T-cell reconstitution after alpha-beta-depleted transplantation in children. The V gene lost 1 base and the J gene lost 2 bases, with 13 bases spanning the gap. In germline, CDR1 is SGHTA, CDR2 FQGTGA. This CDR3 has 16 residues. Researchers prepared the TCRbeta library using unique molecular identifiers, the study reports. TCRdb re-called the PCR reads with MiXCR, one entry per CDR3 protein. Counted here are about 110,000 distinct CDR3 sequences, approximately 6.4% occurring once; the ten biggest clones make up around 23%.

The gene calls are TRBV7-3 and TRBJ2-3, with a possible D match to TRBD2 (5 bases). Sequencing was performed on PBMCs, mostly from graft donor cells, taken 360 days after TCRalphabeta/CD19-depleted stem cell transplant. This clonotype was obtained from a male patient aged 2 to 10 who had a stem cell transplant for acute lymphoblastic leukemia, so the T cells may come from the graft donor. CDR3 sequence: CASSLKVARDTDTQYF. The CDR3 bases are TGTGCCAGCAGCTTAAAGGTAGCGAGAGACACAGATACGCAGTATTTT.